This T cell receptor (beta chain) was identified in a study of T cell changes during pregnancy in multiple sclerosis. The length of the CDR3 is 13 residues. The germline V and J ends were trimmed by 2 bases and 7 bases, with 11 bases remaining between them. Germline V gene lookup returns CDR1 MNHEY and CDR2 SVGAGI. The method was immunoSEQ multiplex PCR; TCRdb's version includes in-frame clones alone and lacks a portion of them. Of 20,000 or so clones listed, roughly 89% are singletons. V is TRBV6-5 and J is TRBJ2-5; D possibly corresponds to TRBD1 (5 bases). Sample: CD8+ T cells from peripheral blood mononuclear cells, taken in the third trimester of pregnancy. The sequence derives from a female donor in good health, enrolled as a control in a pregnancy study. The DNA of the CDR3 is TGTGCCAGCAGTTACAGGGGCCCGGGGACCCAGTACTTC. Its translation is CASSYRGPGTQYF.